This TCR beta chain was obtained from a study of cytomegalovirus exposure and HLA in healthy donors. Amplification used 60 Vbeta primers and 13 Jbeta primers. Sequenced by immunoSEQ multiplex PCR; TCRdb stores in-frame clones only, minus some. The sample lists 150,000 to 200,000 clones; roughly three quarters were seen once. Sequences were obtained from PBMCs. The clonotype originates from a male donor in good health and CMV-seronegative.

This CDR3 reads CARHQGGSSYEQYF. The CDR3 DNA is TGTGCCAGACATCAGGGCGGTAGCTCCTACGAGCAGTACTTC. The chain joins TRBV5-3 to TRBJ2-7; tentative D call: TRBD1 (5 bases). TRBV5-3 is designated an ORF whose function remains uncertain. V lost 7 bases and J lost 0, with 14 bases in between. The CDR3 runs 14 residues.